This TCR beta chain was captured in a study of regulatory T cells in long-lasting Graves disease. This CDR3 region has 13 residues. CDR1 is SQVTM, CDR2 ANQGSEA, per germline. V dropped 3 bases and J dropped 5 bases, with 13 bases sitting between them. The time point: persistent/refractory GD, antithyroid drugs over 5 years with positive TRAb. PBMC-derived RNA was used for the TCR library. To make TCR beta libraries, researchers used iRepertoire HTBI primers and Arm-PCR of CDR3 regions. Each CDR3 protein gets one entry after TCRdb re-called the multiplex PCR reads with MiXCR. The sample contains 600,000 to 800,000 distinct CDR3 sequences, approximately 31% of which appear only once.

The V and J genes are TRBV29-1 and TRBJ1-1; D may be TRBD1 (5 bases). This material consisted of peripheral blood mononuclear cells (PBMCs), taken when the disease was refractory, from a patient treated with antithyroid drugs. This clonotype originated in a female donor with Graves disease. CDR3 loop: CSVEGRDGTEAFF. The CDR3 DNA follows: TGCAGCGTTGAGGGCAGGGATGGGACTGAAGCTTTCTTT.